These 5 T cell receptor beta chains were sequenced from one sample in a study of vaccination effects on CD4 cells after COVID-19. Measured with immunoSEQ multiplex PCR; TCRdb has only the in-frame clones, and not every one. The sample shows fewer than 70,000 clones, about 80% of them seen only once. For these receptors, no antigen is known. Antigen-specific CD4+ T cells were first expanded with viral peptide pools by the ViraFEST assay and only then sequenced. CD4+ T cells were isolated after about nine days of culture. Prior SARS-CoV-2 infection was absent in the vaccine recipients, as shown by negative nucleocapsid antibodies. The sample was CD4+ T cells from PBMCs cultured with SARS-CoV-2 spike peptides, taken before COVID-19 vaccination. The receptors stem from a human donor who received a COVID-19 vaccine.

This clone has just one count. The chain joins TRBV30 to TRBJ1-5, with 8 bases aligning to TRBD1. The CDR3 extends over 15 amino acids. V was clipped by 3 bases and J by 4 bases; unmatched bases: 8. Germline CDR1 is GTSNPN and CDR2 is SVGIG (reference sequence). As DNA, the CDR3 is TGTGCCTGGAGCATTCAGGGGGCTTGGAATCAGCCCCAGCATTTT. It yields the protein CAWSIQGAWNQPQHF.

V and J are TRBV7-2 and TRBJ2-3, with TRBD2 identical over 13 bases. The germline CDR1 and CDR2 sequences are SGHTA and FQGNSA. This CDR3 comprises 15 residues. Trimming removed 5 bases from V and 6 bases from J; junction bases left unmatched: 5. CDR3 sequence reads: CASSPTSGGGDTQYF. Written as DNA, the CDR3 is TGTGCCAGCAGCCCAACTAGCGGGGGGGGCGATACGCAGTATTTT. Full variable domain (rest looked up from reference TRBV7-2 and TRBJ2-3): GAGVSQSPSNKVTEKGKDVELRCDPISGHTALYWYRQSLGQGLEFLIYFQGNSAPDKSGLPSDRFSAERTGGSVSTLTIQRTQQEDSAVYLCASSPTSGGGDTQYFGPGTRLTVL.

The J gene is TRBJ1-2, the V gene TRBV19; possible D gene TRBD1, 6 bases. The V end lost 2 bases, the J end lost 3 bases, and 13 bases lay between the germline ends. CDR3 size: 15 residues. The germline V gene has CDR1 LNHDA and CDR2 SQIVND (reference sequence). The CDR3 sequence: CASSITVRTDYGYTF. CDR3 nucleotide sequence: TGTGCCAGTAGTATAACTGTTCGGACAGACTATGGCTACACCTTC. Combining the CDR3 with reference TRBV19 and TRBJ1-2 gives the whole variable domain DGGITQSPKYLFRKEGQNVTLSCEQNLNHDAMYWYRQDPGQGLRLIYYSQIVNDFQKGDIAEGYSVSREKKESFPLTVTSAQKNPTAFYLCASSITVRTDYGYTFGSGTRLTVV.

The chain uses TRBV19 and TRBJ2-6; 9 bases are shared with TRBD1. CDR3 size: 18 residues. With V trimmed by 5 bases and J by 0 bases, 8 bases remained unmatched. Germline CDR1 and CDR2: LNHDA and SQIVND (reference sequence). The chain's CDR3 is CASSVTDRGFSGANVLTF. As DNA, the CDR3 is TGTGCCAGTAGTGTCACGGACAGGGGCTTCTCTGGGGCCAACGTCCTGACTTTC.

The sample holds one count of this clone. DNA of the CDR3: TGCAGCGTTGAGGAGGGCACAGATACGCAGTATTTT. Translating gives CSVEEGTDTQYF. The chain links TRBV29-1 to TRBJ2-3; D is possibly TRBD2 (5 bases). Trimming cost V 3 bases and J 1 base, with 5 bases left between them. From germline, CDR1 is SQVTM and CDR2 ANQGSEA. The CDR3 totals 12 residues.